Following are 25 T cell receptor beta chains from one sample sequenced in a study of T cell responses to AZD1222 COVID-19 vaccine. The data were produced by immunoSEQ multiplex PCR, yet TCRdb's version contains in-frame clones alone and is incomplete. The sample yields about 140,000 clones, 91% seen once. The sample here was peripheral blood, taken 28 days after the second dose of the MenACWY control vaccine. These receptors were collected from an adult who received the MenACWY meningococcal vaccine as a control.

The chain uses TRBV29-1 and TRBJ2-3; 10 bases agree with TRBD2. The CDR3 is 15 residues long. Trimming took 4 bases from V and 0 from J; bases not matched to a gene: 4. The germline gives CDR1 SQVTM, CDR2 ANQGSEA. In DNA, the CDR3 is TGCAGCGTTGGACTAGCGGGTACGAGCACAGATACGCAGTATTTT. Its translation is CSVGLAGTSTDTQYF.

The V and J genes are TRBV6-2 or TRBV6-3 and TRBJ1-4; D not resolved. Trimming left V 5 bases short and J 9 bases short, with 10 bases between. Germline assignment: CDR1 MNHEY and CDR2 SVGEGT. CDR3 length: 12 residues. The CDR3: CASSELRKKLFF. The CDR3 DNA sequence: TGTGCCAGCAGTGAGTTGCGGAAAAAACTGTTTTTT.

The chain uses TRBV10-3 and TRBJ2-2; 9 bases agree with TRBD2. V was clipped by 0 bases and J by 5 bases; unmatched bases: 10. Germline V gene lookup returns CDR1 ENHRY and CDR2 SYGVKD. CDR3 length: 18 residues. CDR3 protein: CAISESGLASGVTGELFF. Written as DNA, the CDR3 is TGTGCCATCAGTGAGTCTGGCCTTGCTAGCGGGGTAACCGGGGAGCTGTTTTTT.

CDR3 protein: CASRGTHDGYTF. For the CDR3, the DNA is TGTGCCAGCAGAGGGACACACGATGGCTACACCTTC. The chain uses TRBV25-1 and TRBJ1-2; perhaps TRBD1 as D (6 bases). V was clipped by 6 bases and J by 6 bases, with 11 bases between them. The germline CDR1 and CDR2 sequences are MGHDK and SYGVNS. The CDR3 is 12 residues long.

The CDR3 coding sequence is TGTGCCAGCAGTTCCACTCTATTGTACGAGCAGTACTTC. Amino acid sequence: CASSSTLLYEQYF. The chain carries TRBV12-3 or TRBV12-4 and TRBJ2-7; D ambiguous. This CDR3 spans 13 amino acids. V gave up 4 bases and J gave up 4 bases, with 11 bases separating them.

V usage is TRBV6-5 and J usage is TRBJ1-1; D not certain. Per germline, CDR1 MNHEY and CDR2 SVGAGI. This CDR3 spans 14 amino acids. The V gene lost 0 bases and the J gene lost 0 bases, with 5 bases spanning the gap. CDR3 nucleotide sequence: TGTGCCAGCAGTTACTCGTCGCTGAACACTGAAGCTTTCTTT. Protein product: CASSYSSLNTEAFF.

This chain links TRBV19 with TRBJ2-3; TRBD2 is a possible D gene (6 bases). CDR3 length: 15 residues. The V end lost 1 base, the J end lost 2 bases, and 10 bases lay between the germline ends. The V gene's germline CDR1 is LNHDA and CDR2 SQIVND (reference sequence). CDR3 nucleotides: TGTGCCAGTAGTATAGTAGCGGAGGCCACAGATACGCAGTATTTT. It encodes CASSIVAEATDTQYF.

This chain joins TRBV18 and TRBJ2-2; D may be TRBD2 (5 bases). The germline V gene encodes CDR1 KGHSH and CDR2 LQKENI. The CDR3 totals 17 residues. The ends were cut back, 3 bases at V and 0 bases at J, with 14 bases in the middle. CDR3 sequence: CASSPQGSAPNTGELFF. The CDR3 bases are TGTGCCAGCTCACCTCAAGGGAGTGCCCCGAACACCGGGGAGCTGTTTTTT.

The V call is TRBV6-2 or TRBV6-3, the J call TRBJ2-2; weak D call: TRBD2 (7 bases). CDR1 is MNHEY, CDR2 SVGEGT, per germline. V was clipped by 6 bases and J by 4 bases, with 18 bases between them. This CDR3 region has 16 residues. For the CDR3, the DNA is TGTGCCAGCAGCCCATATACAGGGAGGGTCACCGGGGAGCTGTTTTTT. Translating it yields CASSPYTGRVTGELFF.

The V and J genes are TRBV15 and TRBJ1-5; 8 bases are shared with TRBD1. V lost 0 bases to trimming and J lost 4 bases; unmatched junction nucleotides: 5. There are 16 residues in the CDR3. From germline, CDR1 is LNHNV and CDR2 YYDKDF (reference sequence). The CDR3 nucleotides read TGTGCCACCAGCAGAGATCAGGGGGCTTGGAATCAGCCCCAGCATTTT. It is translated as CATSRDQGAWNQPQHF.

The sample holds a few counts of this clone. The chain links TRBV7-2 to TRBJ2-5; 9 nucleotides agree with TRBD1. After removal of 4 bases from V and 7 bases from J, the junction contained 10 bases not matched to a gene. The CDR3 extends over 15 amino acids. Germline V gene lookup returns CDR1 SGHTA and CDR2 FQGNSA. The DNA of the CDR3 is TGTGCCAGCAGCTCGACAGGGGGGGAGATGGGGACCCAGTACTTC. Its translation is CASSSTGGEMGTQYF.

A single count supports this clone. V gene TRBV2 combines with J gene TRBJ2-3; no reliable D call. This CDR3 region has 10 residues. The germline gives CDR1 SNHLY, CDR2 FYNNEI. The CDR3 reads CARATDTQYF. CDR3 DNA: TGTGCGAGAGCCACAGATACGCAGTATTTT.

V and J are TRBV9 and TRBJ1-1, with D tentatively TRBD1 (5 bases). Germline V gene lookup returns CDR1 SGDLS and CDR2 YYNGEE. This CDR3 has 16 residues. V was pared by 0 bases and J by 3 bases, with 15 bases between. The CDR3 nucleotides are TGTGCCAGCAGCGTAGACCCTTCTGGGGGGGACACTGAAGCTTTCTTT. This codes for CASSVDPSGGDTEAFF.

V usage is TRBV5-5 and J usage is TRBJ1-1, with TRBD1 as a possible D gene (6 bases). Germline V lookup: CDR1 SGHKS, CDR2 YYEKEE (reference sequence). This CDR3 comprises 15 residues. Trimming removed 4 bases from V and 0 bases from J, with 13 bases in between. DNA for the CDR3: TGTGCCAGCAGCCAGGGGACATTTCTGAACACTGAAGCTTTCTTT. It is translated as CASSQGTFLNTEAFF.

V and J are TRBV5-6 and TRBJ2-4; D might be TRBD1 (5 bases). The germline V gene encodes CDR1 SGHDT and CDR2 YYEEEE. V was cut by 1 base and J by 3 bases, with 8 bases left in between. The CDR3 contains 14 residues. CDR3 DNA: TGTGCCAGCAGCTTGACAGGTTACAAAAACATTCAGTACTTC. Its protein is CASSLTGYKNIQYF.

The rearrangement links TRBV24-1 to TRBJ2-7, with TRBD2 matching over 7 bases. This CDR3 spans 16 amino acids. Trimming took 7 bases from V and 2 from J; bases not matched to a gene: 13. Germline V gene sequence: CDR1 KGHDR, CDR2 SFDVKD. This chain's CDR3 is CATRQCLGRGAYEQYF. In DNA form, the CDR3 reads TGTGCCACCAGACAATGCCTAGGCCGGGGGGCCTACGAGCAGTACTTC.

The rearrangement links TRBV5-1 to TRBJ1-3, with TRBD1 matching 9 bases. Losses at the gene ends were 2 bases for V and 4 bases for J; bases not matched to a gene: 4. The CDR3 runs to 15 residues. Germline V lookup: CDR1 SGHRS, CDR2 YFSETQ. CDR3 protein: CASSLQGAAGNTIYF. The CDR3 DNA follows: TGCGCCAGCAGCTTACAGGGGGCGGCCGGAAACACCATATATTTT.

V usage is TRBV5-8 and J usage is TRBJ2-7; D is perhaps TRBD2 (6 bases). Germline-derived CDR1 and CDR2 are SGHTS and YDEGEE. Trimming stripped 0 bases from V and 3 bases from J, with 16 bases between. The CDR3 spans 16 residues. CDR3 nucleotide sequence: TGTGCCAGCAGCTTGGGGACGGGACTGGAAGTCTACGAGCAGTACTTC. This encodes CASSLGTGLEVYEQYF.

This chain joins TRBV4-1 and TRBJ1-4; the D is unclear. The germline V gene encodes CDR1 MGHRA and CDR2 YSYEKL. This CDR3 has 18 residues. V was shortened by 3 bases and J by 5 bases, with 22 bases between the two germline ends. CDR3 sequence reads: CASSQGLRALTNNEKLFF. The CDR3 region has the DNA TGCGCCAGCAGCCAGGGCCTTCGGGCCCTTACCAACAATGAAAAACTGTTTTTT.

The chain links TRBV7-2 to TRBJ1-3; D is ambiguous. The CDR3 totals 15 residues. V was shortened by 5 bases and J by 0 bases, with 11 bases between the two germline ends. Germline V gene sequence: CDR1 SGHTA, CDR2 FQGNSA. CDR3 bases: TGTGCCAGCAGCCTAACAGATCTCTCTGGAAACACCATATATTTT. It is translated as CASSLTDLSGNTIYF. The full variable domain, its missing parts supplied by reference TRBV7-2 and TRBJ1-3, is GAGVSQSPSNKVTEKGKDVELRCDPISGHTALYWYRQSLGQGLEFLIYFQGNSAPDKSGLPSDRFSAERTGGSVSTLTIQRTQQEDSAVYLCASSLTDLSGNTIYFGEGSWLTVV.

V and J are TRBV18 and TRBJ1-1; 7 bases match TRBD1. The CDR3 consists of 13 residues. J was trimmed by 4 bases and V by 6 bases; bases with no gene match: 5. Germline-derived CDR1 and CDR2 are KGHSH and LQKENI. CDR3 DNA: TGTGCCAGCTCGGACGGACAGGCCACTGAAGCTTTCTTT. Translated: CASSDGQATEAFF.

This clone has a single count. This sequence joins TRBV28 and TRBJ1-5; D is unresolved. CDR3 size: 12 residues. The germline gives CDR1 MDHEN, CDR2 SYDVKM. The V end was cut by 2 bases, the J end by 8 bases, with 7 bases between. DNA of the CDR3: TGTGCCAGCAGTTTACCGGGAAAGCCCCAGCATTTT. Amino acid sequence: CASSLPGKPQHF.

The chain links TRBV6-5 to TRBJ2-7; D may be TRBD1 (6 bases). The CDR3 has 16 residues. Trimming left V 0 bases short and J 0 bases short, with 12 bases between. Germline assignment: CDR1 MNHEY and CDR2 SVGAGI. The CDR3, as DNA: TGTGCCAGCAGTTACTCAGGGGGAACCAACTCCTACGAGCAGTACTTC. Translating it yields CASSYSGGTNSYEQYF.

CDR3 sequence (DNA): TGTGCCGCGACTAGGCGTCGGTCCACAGATACGCAGTATTTT. Translation: CAATRRRSTDTQYF. V usage is TRBV2 and J usage is TRBJ2-3; D might be TRBD2 (6 bases). Between the trimmed V and J ends, which lost 11 bases and 2 bases, there was a span of 17 bases. The V gene's germline CDR1 is SNHLY and CDR2 FYNNEI. The CDR3 covers 14 residues.

The rearrangement links TRBV4-3 to TRBJ1-6, with 10 bases lining up with TRBD1. V shed 3 bases and J 8 bases; nucleotides not matched to a gene: 4. The CDR3 contains 15 residues. Germline V gene lookup returns CDR1 LGHNA and CDR2 YSLEER. CDR3 in DNA: TGCGCCAGCAGCCACACCGGGACAGGGGATTCACCCCTCCACTTT. This sequence encodes CASSHTGTGDSPLHF.